These 7 T cell receptor beta chains originate from one sample sequenced in a study of blood T cell repertoires in COVID-19. Measured with immunoSEQ multiplex PCR; TCRdb has only the in-frame clones, and not every one. The table includes about 56,000 clones, nearly 90% detected once. Sequencing used peripheral blood. These receptors were collected from a woman aged 60 to 75 with COVID-19, enrolled during active disease.

The chain recombines TRBV6-5 with TRBJ1-1, with TRBD1 as a possible D gene (5 bases). Germline V gives CDR1 MNHEY, CDR2 SVGAGI. The CDR3 is made up of 14 amino acids. V was trimmed by 0 bases and J by 7 bases, leaving 12 bases between them. The CDR3 sequence: CASSYSWEGNEAFF. CDR3 sequence (DNA): TGTGCCAGCAGTTACTCATGGGAGGGGAATGAAGCTTTCTTT.

This chain joins TRBV27 and TRBJ2-7; 8 nucleotides match TRBD2. The ends lost 8 bases at V and 4 bases at J; junction bases unmatched: 7. CDR3 length equals 13 residues. Germline V CDR1 and CDR2: MNHEY, SMNVEV (reference sequence). The CDR3 region is CASQIGGGYEQYF. The CDR3 DNA is TGTGCCAGCCAAATCGGGGGGGGTTACGAGCAGTACTTC.

CDR3 nucleotide sequence: TGTGCCAGCAGCCCGCCGGGGAGGGGGTCGGCCGGGGAGCTGTTTTTT. This sequence encodes CASSPPGRGSAGELFF. The rearrangement joins TRBV5-6 to TRBJ2-2; TRBD2 might be the D (7 bases). This CDR3 has 16 amino acids. The ends were cut back, 4 bases at V and 6 bases at J, with 19 bases in the middle. Germline loops: CDR1 SGHDT, CDR2 YYEEEE.

The chain joins TRBV5-1 to TRBJ2-7; D is perhaps TRBD2 (5 bases). Per germline, CDR1 SGHRS and CDR2 YFSETQ. This CDR3 is 14 amino acids long. Trimming removed 3 bases at V and 3 bases at J, with 13 bases between. CDR3 amino acids: CASSSRPEGYEQYF. In DNA, the CDR3 is TGCGCCAGCAGCTCCAGACCCGAGGGCTACGAGCAGTACTTC.

The rearrangement uses TRBV12-5 and TRBJ2-1; D gene uncertain. V was cut by 1 base and J by 0 bases, with 10 bases left in between. This CDR3 has 16 residues. From germline, CDR1 is LGHNT and CDR2 FRNRAP. The CDR3 sequence is CASGLGHPSSYNEQFF. The CDR3, as DNA: TGTGCTAGTGGTTTGGGGCACCCTAGCTCCTACAATGAGCAGTTCTTC.

This chain uses TRBV19 with TRBJ1-5, with D perhaps TRBD1 (6 bases). The CDR3 totals 15 residues. The V gene lost 10 bases and the J gene lost 6 bases, with 22 bases spanning the gap. Germline loops: CDR1 LNHDA, CDR2 SQIVND (reference sequence). The CDR3 loop is CATAQGTFVGQPQHF. The CDR3 DNA is TGTGCCACTGCACAGGGTACTTTCGTAGGTCAGCCCCAGCATTTT.

The chain couples TRBV4-3 to TRBJ1-1, with a weak D call TRBD1 (5 bases). Trimming stripped 1 base from V and 4 bases from J, with 16 bases between. Germline values: CDR1 LGHNA, CDR2 YSLEER. The CDR3 runs to 16 residues. The CDR3 here is CASSQGVGRAATEAFF. DNA for the CDR3: TGCGCCAGCAGCCAAGGGGTCGGCAGGGCGGCCACTGAAGCTTTCTTT.